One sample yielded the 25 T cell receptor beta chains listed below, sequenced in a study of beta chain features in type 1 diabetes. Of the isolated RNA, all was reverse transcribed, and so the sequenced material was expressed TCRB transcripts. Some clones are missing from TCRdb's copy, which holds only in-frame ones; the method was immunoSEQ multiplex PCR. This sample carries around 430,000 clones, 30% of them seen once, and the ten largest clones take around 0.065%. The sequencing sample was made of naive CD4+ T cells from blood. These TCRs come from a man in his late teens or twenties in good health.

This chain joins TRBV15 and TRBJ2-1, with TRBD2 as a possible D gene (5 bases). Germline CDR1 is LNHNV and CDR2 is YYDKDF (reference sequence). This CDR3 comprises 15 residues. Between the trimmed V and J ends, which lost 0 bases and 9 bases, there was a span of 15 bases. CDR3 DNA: TGTGCCACCAGCAGAGATCCTATTAGCGACACTGAGCAGTTCTTC. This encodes CATSRDPISDTEQFF.

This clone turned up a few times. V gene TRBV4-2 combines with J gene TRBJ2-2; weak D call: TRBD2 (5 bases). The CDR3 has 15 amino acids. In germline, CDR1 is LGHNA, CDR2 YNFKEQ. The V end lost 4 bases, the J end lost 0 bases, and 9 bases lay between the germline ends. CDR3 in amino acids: CASSLSASNTGELFF. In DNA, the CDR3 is TGTGCCAGCAGCCTTAGCGCTTCGAACACCGGGGAGCTGTTTTTT.

CDR3 coding DNA: TGTGCCAGCAGCTTAGACGATAAGAACTATGGCTACACCTTC. Residues: CASSLDDKNYGYTF. The J gene is TRBJ1-2, the V gene TRBV7-2; D unclear. The germline V gene has CDR1 SGHTA and CDR2 FQGNSA. The V end lost 1 base, the J end lost 2 bases, and 8 bases lay between the germline ends. This CDR3 has 14 amino acids.

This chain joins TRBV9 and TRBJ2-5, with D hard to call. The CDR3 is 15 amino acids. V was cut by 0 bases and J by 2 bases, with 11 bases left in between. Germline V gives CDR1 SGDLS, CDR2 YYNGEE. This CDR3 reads CASSVGPVTQETQYF. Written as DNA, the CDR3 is TGTGCCAGCAGCGTAGGCCCAGTCACGCAAGAGACCCAGTACTTC.

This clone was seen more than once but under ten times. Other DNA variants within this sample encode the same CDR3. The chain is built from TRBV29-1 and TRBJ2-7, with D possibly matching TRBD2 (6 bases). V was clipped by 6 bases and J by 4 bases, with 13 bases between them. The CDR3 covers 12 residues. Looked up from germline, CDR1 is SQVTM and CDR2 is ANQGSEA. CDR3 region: CSVRAGDYEQYF. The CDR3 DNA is TGCAGCGTCAGAGCGGGCGATTACGAGCAGTACTTC.

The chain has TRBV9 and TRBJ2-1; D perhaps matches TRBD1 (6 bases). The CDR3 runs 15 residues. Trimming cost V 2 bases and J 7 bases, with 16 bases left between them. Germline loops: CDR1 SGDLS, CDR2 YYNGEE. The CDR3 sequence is CASSVLSGDWNEQFF. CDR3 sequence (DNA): TGTGCCAGCAGCGTGCTCTCAGGGGATTGGAATGAGCAGTTCTTC.

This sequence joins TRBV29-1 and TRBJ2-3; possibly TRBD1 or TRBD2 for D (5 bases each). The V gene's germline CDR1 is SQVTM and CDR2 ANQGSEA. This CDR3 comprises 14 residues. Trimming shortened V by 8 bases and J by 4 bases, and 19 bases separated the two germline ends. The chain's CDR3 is CSTGAPYLPDTQYF. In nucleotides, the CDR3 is TGCAGCACCGGGGCCCCCTACCTTCCAGATACGCAGTATTTT.

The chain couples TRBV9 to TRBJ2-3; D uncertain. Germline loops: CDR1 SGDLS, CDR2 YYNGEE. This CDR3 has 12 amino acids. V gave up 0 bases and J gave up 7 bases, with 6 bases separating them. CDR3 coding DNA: TGTGCCAGCAGCGTAGGGCTAAATACGCAGTATTTT. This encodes CASSVGLNTQYF.

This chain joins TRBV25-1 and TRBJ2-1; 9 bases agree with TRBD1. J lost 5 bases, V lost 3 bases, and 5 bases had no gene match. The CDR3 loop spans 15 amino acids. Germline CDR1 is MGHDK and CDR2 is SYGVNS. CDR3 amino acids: CASSDPGQGDNEQFF. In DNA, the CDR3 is TGTGCCAGCAGTGATCCGGGACAGGGAGACAATGAGCAGTTCTTC.

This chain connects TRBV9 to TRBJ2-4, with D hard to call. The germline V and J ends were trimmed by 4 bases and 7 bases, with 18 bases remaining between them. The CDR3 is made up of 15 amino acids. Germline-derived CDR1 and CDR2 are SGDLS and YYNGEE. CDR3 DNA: TGTGCCAGCAGCCCTCCAGAGTCACCCGGGAACATTCAGTACTTC. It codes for CASSPPESPGNIQYF.

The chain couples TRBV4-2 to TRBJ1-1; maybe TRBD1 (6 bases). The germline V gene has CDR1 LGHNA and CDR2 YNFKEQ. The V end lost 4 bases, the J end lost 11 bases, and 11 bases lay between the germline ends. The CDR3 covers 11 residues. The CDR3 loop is CASSLRGPAFF. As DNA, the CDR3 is TGTGCCAGCAGCCTCAGGGGCCCGGCTTTCTTT.

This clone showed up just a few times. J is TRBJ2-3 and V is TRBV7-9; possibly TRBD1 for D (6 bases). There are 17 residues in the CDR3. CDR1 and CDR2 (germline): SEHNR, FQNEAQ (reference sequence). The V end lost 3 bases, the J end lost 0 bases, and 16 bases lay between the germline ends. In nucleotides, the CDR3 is TGTGCCAGCAGCTTCCCGCCTAGGACAGATAGCACAGATACGCAGTATTTT. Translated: CASSFPPRTDSTDTQYF.

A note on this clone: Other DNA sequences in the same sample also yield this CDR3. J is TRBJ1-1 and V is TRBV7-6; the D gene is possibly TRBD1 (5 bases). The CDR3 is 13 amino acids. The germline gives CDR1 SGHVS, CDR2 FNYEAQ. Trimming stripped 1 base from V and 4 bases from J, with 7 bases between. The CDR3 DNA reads TGTGCCAGCAGCTTAGGGCAGGGCACTGAAGCTTTCTTT. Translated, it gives CASSLGQGTEAFF.

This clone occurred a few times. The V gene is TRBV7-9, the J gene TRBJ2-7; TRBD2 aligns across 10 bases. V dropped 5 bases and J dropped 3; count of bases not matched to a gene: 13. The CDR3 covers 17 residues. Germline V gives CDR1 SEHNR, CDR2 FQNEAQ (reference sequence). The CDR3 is CASSRNPSSGGFYEQYF. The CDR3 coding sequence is TGTGCCAGCAGCCGAAATCCCTCTAGCGGGGGATTCTACGAGCAGTACTTC.

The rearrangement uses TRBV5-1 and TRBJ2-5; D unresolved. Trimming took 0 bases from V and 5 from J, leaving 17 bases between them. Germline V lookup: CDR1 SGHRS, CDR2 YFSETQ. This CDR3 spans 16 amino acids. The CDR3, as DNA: TGCGCCAGCAGCTTGGACCCCGCGCTGTGGACGGAGACCCAGTACTTC. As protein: CASSLDPALWTETQYF.

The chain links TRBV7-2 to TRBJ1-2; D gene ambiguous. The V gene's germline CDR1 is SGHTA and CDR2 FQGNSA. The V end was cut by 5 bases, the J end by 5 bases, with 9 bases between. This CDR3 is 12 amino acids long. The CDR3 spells CASSTDVYGYTF. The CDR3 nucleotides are TGTGCCAGCAGCACGGACGTGTATGGCTACACCTTC.

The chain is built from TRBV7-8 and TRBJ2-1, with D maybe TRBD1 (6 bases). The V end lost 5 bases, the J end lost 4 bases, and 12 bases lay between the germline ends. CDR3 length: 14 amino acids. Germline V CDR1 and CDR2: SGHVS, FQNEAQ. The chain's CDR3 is CASSRTGQYNEQFF. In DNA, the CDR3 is TGTGCCAGCAGCCGTACCGGACAGTACAATGAGCAGTTCTTC. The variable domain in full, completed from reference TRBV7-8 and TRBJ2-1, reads GAGVSQSPRYKVAKRGQDVALRCDPISGHVSLFWYQQALGQGPEFLTYFQNEAQLDKSGLPSDRFFAERPEGSVSTLKIQRTQQEDSAVYLCASSRTGQYNEQFFGPGTRLTVL.

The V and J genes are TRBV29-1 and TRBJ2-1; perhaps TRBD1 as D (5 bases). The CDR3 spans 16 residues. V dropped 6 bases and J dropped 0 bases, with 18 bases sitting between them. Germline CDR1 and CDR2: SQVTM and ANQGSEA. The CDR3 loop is CSVDGSDSASYNEQFF. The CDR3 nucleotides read TGCAGCGTCGATGGAAGTGACAGTGCCTCCTACAATGAGCAGTTCTTC.

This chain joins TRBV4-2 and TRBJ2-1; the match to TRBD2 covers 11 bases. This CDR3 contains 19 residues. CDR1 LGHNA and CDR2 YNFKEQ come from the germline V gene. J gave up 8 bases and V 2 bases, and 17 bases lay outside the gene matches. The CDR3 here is CASSQRGLAEEGEVYEQFF. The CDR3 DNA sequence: TGTGCCAGCAGCCAAAGGGGACTAGCGGAAGAGGGGGAGGTGTATGAGCAGTTCTTC.

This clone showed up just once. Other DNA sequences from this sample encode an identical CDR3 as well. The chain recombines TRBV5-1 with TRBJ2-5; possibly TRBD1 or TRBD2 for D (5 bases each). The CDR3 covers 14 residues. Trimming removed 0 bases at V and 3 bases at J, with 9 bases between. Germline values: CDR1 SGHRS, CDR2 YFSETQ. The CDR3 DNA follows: TGCGCCAGCAGCTTGGAGGGACGGGAAGAGACCCAGTACTTC. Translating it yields CASSLEGREETQYF.

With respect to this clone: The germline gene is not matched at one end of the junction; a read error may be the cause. CDR3 amino acids: CASSAWDLPKLTF. As DNA, the CDR3 is TGTGCCAGCAGCGCCTGGGACCTTCCTAAACTAACCTTT. The chain links TRBV7-2 to TRBJ1-1, with a weak D call TRBD1 (5 bases). Looked up from germline, CDR1 is SGHTA and CDR2 is FQGNSA. The CDR3 sequence is 13 residues long.

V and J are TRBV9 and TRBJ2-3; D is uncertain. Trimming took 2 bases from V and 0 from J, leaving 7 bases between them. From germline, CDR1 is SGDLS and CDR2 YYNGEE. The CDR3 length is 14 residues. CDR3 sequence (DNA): TGTGCCAGCAGCGTCTCCCCTAGCACAGATACGCAGTATTTT. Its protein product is CASSVSPSTDTQYF.

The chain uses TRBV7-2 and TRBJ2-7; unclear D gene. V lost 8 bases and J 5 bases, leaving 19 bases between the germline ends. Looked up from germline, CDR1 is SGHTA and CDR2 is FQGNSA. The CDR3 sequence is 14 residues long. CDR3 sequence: CASSAEWQANEQYF. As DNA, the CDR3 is TGTGCCAGCTCCGCGGAGTGGCAGGCCAACGAGCAGTACTTC.

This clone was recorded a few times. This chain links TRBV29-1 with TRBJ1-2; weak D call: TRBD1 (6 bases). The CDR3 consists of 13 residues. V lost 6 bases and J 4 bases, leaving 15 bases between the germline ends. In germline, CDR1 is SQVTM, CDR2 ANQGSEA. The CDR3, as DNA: TGCAGCGTGAGGGGGGACGGTGTCTATGGCTACACCTTC. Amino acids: CSVRGDGVYGYTF.

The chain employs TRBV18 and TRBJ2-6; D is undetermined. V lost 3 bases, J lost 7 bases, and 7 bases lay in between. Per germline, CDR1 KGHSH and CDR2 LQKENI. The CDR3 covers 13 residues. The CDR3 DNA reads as TGTGCCAGCTCACCTGACTCAGCCAACGTCCTGACTTTC. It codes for CASSPDSANVLTF.